The 5 T cell receptor beta chains in this list originate from one sample, sequenced in a study of T-cell reconstitution after alpha-beta-depleted transplantation in children. Molecular barcoding with unique molecular identifiers was used for the TCRbeta library. TCRdb redid the calling of the PCR reads with MiXCR, one entry per CDR3 protein. Among about 120,000 distinct CDR3 sequences, 9% to 12% were seen once, and the ten largest hold 30% to 35%. The sequencing here drew on PBMCs, taken before TCRalphabeta/CD19-depleted stem cell transplant. All receptors come from a boy between 2 and 10 years old with acute lymphoblastic leukemia, due to receive a stem cell transplant.

The V call is TRBV20-1, the J call TRBJ2-7, with 8 bases lining up with TRBD2. CDR1 and CDR2 (germline): DFQATT, SNEGSKA (reference sequence). Trimming took 8 bases from V and 1 from J; bases not matched to a gene: 7. The CDR3 is 13 residues long. CDR3 loop: CSYPGLESYEQYF. Written as DNA, the CDR3 is TGCAGTTACCCGGGACTAGAGTCCTACGAGCAGTACTTC.

This clonotype was observed at least ten times. The junction departs from germline at one end; a sequencing error may be responsible. The chain employs TRBV12-3 or TRBV12-4 and TRBJ2-5; 7 bases fit TRBD1. This CDR3 contains 14 residues. The CDR3 loop reads CASARDRTREAQYF. DNA of the CDR3: TGTGCCAGCGCCCGGGACAGAACAAGAGAGGCCCAGTACTTC.

This clonotype was seen a handful of times. The CDR3 DNA is TGCGCCAGCAGCTTGGCGGGACAGGGAGGAGGGACTGAAGCTTTCTTT. It translates to CASSLAGQGGGTEAFF. The V gene is TRBV5-1, the J gene TRBJ1-1, with TRBD1 matching 9 bases. J lost 5 bases, V lost 0 bases, and 8 bases had no gene match. The CDR3 has 16 amino acids. Germline loops: CDR1 SGHRS, CDR2 YFSETQ.

This clonotype was found once. The J gene is TRBJ2-7, the V gene TRBV20-1; D gene uncertain. Germline CDR1 is DFQATT and CDR2 is SNEGSKA (reference sequence). CDR3 length: 13 residues. The V end lost 3 bases, the J end lost 0 bases, and 9 bases lay between the germline ends. CDR3 in amino acids: CSASSSSSYEQYF. DNA for the CDR3: TGCAGTGCTAGTTCATCAAGCTCCTACGAGCAGTACTTC.

This clonotype has just a few counts. The V and J genes are TRBV5-5 and TRBJ2-1; 15 bases map to TRBD2. The ends lost 5 bases at V and 1 base at J; junction bases unmatched: 7. The CDR3 sequence is 18 residues long. Germline V gene lookup returns CDR1 SGHKS and CDR2 YYEKEE (reference sequence). CDR3 in DNA: TGTGCCAGCAGATCGGGACTAGCGGGAGGCAAGTCCTACAATGAGCAGTTCTTC. Translated, it gives CASRSGLAGGKSYNEQFF.